This T cell receptor beta chain was captured by sequencing in a study of blood T cell repertoires in COVID-19. Study in general: Donors in the United States, Italy and Spain gave samples during acute or convalescent COVID-19. PBMCs, B-cell-depleted T cells, or T cells were the source of the cDNA or gDNA that made up the material.

As originally analysed: Amplifying reference gene primers gave estimates of nucleated cell counts. Clones were sequenced by immunoSEQ multiplex PCR, and TCRdb holds only the in-frame ones, with some missing. D and trimming were read from the DNA, whereas the V and J calls and clone size are those reported in that table. The table lists 150,000 to 200,000 clones, over 75% of them singletons. CDR1 is SQVTM and CDR2 is ANQGSEA in the germline V gene. V was pared by 6 bases and J by 0 bases, with 14 bases between. The CDR3 contains 14 residues. The source of this sequence is a man between 65 and 79 years old with active or convalescent COVID-19. The sample taken for sequencing was peripheral blood. The genes are TRBV29-1 and TRBJ1-1, with TRBD1 as a possible D gene (5 bases). CDR3: CSVHRNSMNTEAFF. The CDR3 DNA sequence: TGCAGCGTCCACAGGAACTCGATGAACACTGAAGCTTTCTTT. The full variable domain, with the rest looked up from reference TRBV29-1 and TRBJ1-1, is SAVISQKPSRDICQRGTSLTIQCQVDSQVTMMFWYRQQPGQSLTLIATANQGSEATYESGFVIDKFPISRPNLTFSTLTVSNMSPEDSSIYLCSVHRNSMNTEAFFGQGTRLTVV.